The following is a TCR beta chain sequence with its context. The antigen is undetermined. TCRdb itself ran the reads through MiXCR, one entry per CDR3 protein. Among roughly 350,000 distinct CDR3 sequences, nearly 35% were seen once, and the ten largest hold about 13%. The entry originates in a study of T cell repertoires in cytomegalovirus infection. Study-wide background: Public TCR beta signature analysis indicated the presence of both CMV infection and matching HLA type.

The germline gives CDR1 SGHTA, CDR2 FQGNSA. V gave up 5 bases and J gave up 4 bases, with 17 bases separating them. CDR3 length: 15 residues. Study observations and caveats: The ex vivo response showed dominance by HLA-C-restricted CMV-specific TCR beta clonotypes.

The chain joins TRBV7-2 to TRBJ1-1; D call uncertain. The material was cultured PBMCs, obtained from culture after CMV antigen stimulation. The TCR was taken from a human donor in good health (CMV status not recorded). Some clones in this sample may be carry-over from other donors' samples. The CDR3 DNA reads as TGTGCCAGCAGCGGGCACCCGGGAAAGGGCACTGAAGCTTTCTTT. Residues: CASSGHPGKGTEAFF.